This T cell receptor (beta chain) is from a study of cytomegalovirus exposure and HLA in healthy donors. The CDR3 totals 15 residues. The germline V gene encodes CDR1 SGHNT and CDR2 YENEEA. The V end lost 1 base, the J end lost 5 bases, and 14 bases lay between the germline ends. Overall study findings and caveats: The classifier reportedly diagnosed cytomegalovirus status with high sensitivity and specificity. For most subjects, TCR beta sequences were reported to predict HLA-A and HLA-B alleles with accuracy.

The PCR was carried out with 60 Vbeta primers and 13 Jbeta primers. Sequencing was performed with immunoSEQ multiplex PCR; in TCRdb, only in-frame clones are kept and a portion is missing. The table has 150,000 to 200,000 clones, roughly 83% seen once. A note on this clone: Its specificity is not known.

The chain is built from TRBV11-3 and TRBJ2-5, with a possible D match to TRBD1 (6 bases). Specimen: PBMCs. This sequence was found in a woman in her fifties or sixties in good health and CMV-seronegative. DNA of the CDR3: TGTGCCAGCAGCTTAGGAACAGGGTTCGGGGAGACCCAGTACTTC. This sequence encodes CASSLGTGFGETQYF.